This T cell receptor beta chain came from a study of cytomegalovirus exposure and HLA in healthy donors. Study summary: Earlier, roughly 180 million T cells were analyzed, and 117 million unique TCR beta sequences were found among them.

With respect to this clone: What it binds is unknown.

Donors had nominal health at sampling but likely had unrecorded immune exposures. It was with 60 Vbeta and 13 Jbeta primers that the PCR ran. Here immunoSEQ multiplex PCR was the method, and the copy in TCRdb shows in-frame clones only, minus some. The sample holds 150,000 to 200,000 clones, 68% seen once. The CDR3 covers 17 residues. Germline CDR1 reads SGHNT; CDR2 reads YYREEE (reference sequence). The ends lost 1 base at V and 1 base at J; junction bases unmatched: 10. Study results and limitations: A later analysis reportedly found fewer N-insertions in an Asian-associated ancestry cluster than the roughly 700-donor mean.

The sequenced sample was PBMCs. V usage is TRBV5-4 and J usage is TRBJ1-2, with 7 bases identical to TRBD1. The TCR was taken from a man aged 50 to 60 in good health and CMV-seronegative. The CDR3 DNA reads as TGTGCCAGCAGCTTGCCGGACAGGCCAGGGGATAACTATGGCTACACCTTC. Translating gives CASSLPDRPGDNYGYTF. Combining the CDR3 with reference TRBV5-4 and TRBJ1-2 gives the whole variable domain ETGVTQSPTHLIKTRGQQVTLRCSSQSGHNTVSWYQQALGQGPQFIFQYYREEENGRGNFPPRFSGLQFPNYSSELNVNALELDDSALYLCASSLPDRPGDNYGYTFGSGTRLTVV.